This entry concerns a single T cell receptor (beta chain). What it binds is unknown. The CDR3 is 18 amino acids. Germline CDR1 and CDR2: LNHDA and SQIVND (reference sequence). The junction had 15 bases not matched to a gene; V was cut back by 6 bases and J by 4 bases. The data belong to a study of T cell responses to AZD1222 COVID-19 vaccine. About the research overall: Second-dose schedules of about 4 or about 12 weeks were combined.

Sequencing used immunoSEQ multiplex PCR; TCRdb keeps in-frame clones, though not all of them. This sample carries fewer than 150,000 clones, over 80% of them seen once, and the ten largest clones take around 14%. Study outcomes and limitations: All repertoire sampling was performed exclusively after the peak T cell response. Only a handful of AZD1222 recipients were seropositive at baseline. The study found vaccine-associated CD4 TCRs spanning spike, dominant at 160-218 and 743-854.

The receptor was derived from an adult in good health. This specimen was peripheral blood, taken on day 0 of AZD1222 vaccination. The genes are TRBV19 and TRBJ1-2; 12 nucleotides align to TRBD1. This chain's CDR3 is CASSQFRDRGRSGYGYTF. The CDR3 DNA sequence: TGTGCCAGTAGCCAATTCCGGGACAGGGGGCGTTCTGGCTATGGCTACACCTTC.